Listed below are T cell receptor beta chains from one sample, sequenced in a study of blood T cells in healthy people across ages. TCRdb passed the 5' RACE reads through MiXCR, listing each CDR3 protein once. The sample holds some 670,000 distinct CDR3 sequences, roughly half seen once. Material: blood. These TCRs come from a woman older than 75 in good health. CDR3s include the opening cysteine and the closing phenylalanine or tryptophan. The order of the fields is clone size, V gene, J gene, D gene, CDR3 DNA, CDR3 protein. D genes are given only for firm matches. Clone size appears in some rows only: once, few, many, or a class for an expanded clone.

size: .
V: TRBV9
J: TRBJ2-1
D: TRBD2
DNA: TGTGCCAGCAGCGTAGGATCTAGCGGGGACTCCTCCTACAATGAGCAGTTCTTC
CDR3: CASSVGSSGDSSYNEQFF

size: few
V: TRBV25-1
J: TRBJ1-4
D: TRBD1
DNA: TGTGCCAGCAGTGGGGACAACAGGGGGGACGAAAAACTGTTTTTT
CDR3: CASSGDNRGDEKLFF

size: once
V: TRBV20-1
J: TRBJ2-7
D: TRBD2
DNA: TGCAGTGCTAGTATACTAGCGGGGGGGCCAAACGAGCAGTACTTC
CDR3: CSASILAGGPNEQYF

size: few
V: TRBV27
J: TRBJ2-2
D: .
DNA: TGTGCCAGCAGTTTCCCCTCCGGCGGGGAGCTGTTTTTT
CDR3: CASSFPSGGELFF

size: many
V: TRBV24-1
J: TRBJ2-5
D: .
DNA: TGTGCCACCAGTGATGGGGCGGGAGAGACCCAGTACTTC
CDR3: CATSDGAGETQYF

size: few
V: TRBV6-5
J: TRBJ1-1
D: .
DNA: TGTGCCAGCAGTTACTCTCCAGCCACTGAAGCTTTCTTT
CDR3: CASSYSPATEAFF

size: .
V: TRBV20-1
J: TRBJ1-1
D: .
DNA: TGCAGTGCTAGAGTAGCCCTGAACACTGAAGCTTTCTTT
CDR3: CSARVALNTEAFF

size: .
V: TRBV6-2/TRBV6-3
J: TRBJ2-1
D: TRBD1
DNA: TGTGCCAGCATACGACAGGGGCGGCTTGACAATGAGCAGTTCTTC
CDR3: CASIRQGRLDNEQFF

size: many
V: TRBV5-1
J: TRBJ2-1
D: TRBD2
DNA: TGCGCCAGCAGCTCGACTAGCGGGGGGGCTAATGAGCAGTTCTTC
CDR3: CASSSTSGGANEQFF

size: .
V: TRBV6-5
J: TRBJ1-2
D: .
DNA: TGTGCCACCCGGGAGGGGGATCTCTATGGCTACACCTTC
CDR3: CATREGDLYGYTF

size: .
V: TRBV24-1
J: TRBJ2-3
D: .
DNA: TGTGCCACCAGTGAGCAGACGTTCGGCACGCAGTATTTT
CDR3: CATSEQTFGTQYF

size: .
V: TRBV6-5
J: TRBJ1-2
D: .
DNA: TGTGCCAGCAGTTGGGGGGGGAGTAACTATGGCTACACCTTC
CDR3: CASSWGGSNYGYTF

size: .
V: TRBV7-2
J: TRBJ2-1
D: .
DNA: TGTGCCAGCAGCTTCTCCATGAACAATGAGCAGTTCTTC
CDR3: CASSFSMNNEQFF

size: .
V: TRBV9
J: TRBJ2-5
D: .
DNA: TGTGCCAGCAGCGTAGGTCAATCGACTAAGATTCAAGAGACCCAGTACTTC
CDR3: CASSVGQSTKIQETQYF

size: many
V: TRBV6-2/TRBV6-3
J: TRBJ2-2
D: TRBD2
DNA: TGTGCCAGCAGTCTCGCTAGCGGGAGTTCCGGGGAGCTGTTTTTT
CDR3: CASSLASGSSGELFF

size: once
V: TRBV29-1
J: TRBJ1-2
D: .
DNA: TGCAGCGTTGAATCTGGGTTTGGCTACACCTTC
CDR3: CSVESGFGYTF

size: few
V: TRBV5-1
J: TRBJ2-7
D: .
DNA: TGCGCCAGCAGCTTGGACGGCGGAAAGTACAATGAGCAGTACTTC
CDR3: CASSLDGGKYNEQYF

size: .
V: TRBV27
J: TRBJ1-5
D: .
DNA: TGTGCCAGCAGGACGGGTAATCGGCCCCAGCATTTT
CDR3: CASRTGNRPQHF

size: .
V: TRBV3-1
J: TRBJ2-1
D: TRBD2
DNA: TGTGCCAGCAGCCAAGTGCTAGCGGGGGGGTACTACAATAAGCAGTTCTTC
CDR3: CASSQVLAGGYYNKQFF

size: .
V: TRBV27
J: TRBJ2-1
D: TRBD1
DNA: TGTGCCAGCAGTTTGAGGGGGACAGGGGCATCCAATGAGCAGTTCTTC
CDR3: CASSLRGTGASNEQFF

size: .
V: TRBV20-1
J: TRBJ1-6
D: TRBD1
DNA: TGCAGTGCTAGAGGGCAGGGGGCGGCCTATAATTCACCCCTCCACTTT
CDR3: CSARGQGAAYNSPLHF

size: .
V: TRBV5-1
J: TRBJ1-1
D: TRBD1
DNA: TGCGCCAGCAGCTTGGGGTCGGACAGGGCCTCTGAAGCTTTCTTT
CDR3: CASSLGSDRASEAFF

size: few
V: TRBV28
J: TRBJ2-7
D: TRBD2
DNA: TGTGCCAGCAGCCCCCCCGTAGCGGGAGTAAATGCTTGGTCGCTGATCCCCGAGCAGTACTTC
CDR3: CASSPPVAGVNAWSLIPEQYF

size: .
V: TRBV2
J: TRBJ2-1
D: TRBD1
DNA: TGTGCCAGCAGCGGGACAGCCTACAATGCGCAGTTCTTC
CDR3: CASSGTAYNAQFF

size: .
V: TRBV7-9
J: TRBJ2-1
D: .
DNA: TGTGCCAGCAGCCCCCAGGCGATGTACAATGAGCAGTTCTTC
CDR3: CASSPQAMYNEQFF